The clone carrying this T cell receptor (beta chain) appeared a few times. This entry belongs to a study of chemoradiotherapy in HPV16-positive cancers. Background on the study: Candidate HPV-specific T-cell clones and common TCR motifs came from functional assays in two HPV16-positive patients.

Libraries were prepared by immunoSEQ multiplex PCR; TCRdb keeps only in-frame clonotypes and omits some of them. The sample has about 24,000 clones, approximately 84% seen once; the top ten hold 4.5%. Germline CDR1 is LNHNV and CDR2 is YYDKDF (reference sequence). The V and J ends lost 3 bases and 10 bases respectively, with 10 bases between them. This CDR3 comprises 13 residues. This TCR was recovered from a human donor with HPV-associated anogenital cancer. V usage is TRBV15 and J usage is TRBJ1-6; D is possibly TRBD1 (5 bases). Sequenced material: blood, taken from a patient who underwent chemoradiotherapy. The DNA of the CDR3 is TGTGCCACCAGCAGCTCAGGGATCTCACCCCTCCACTTT. This gives the protein CATSSSGISPLHF.